This T cell receptor (beta chain) appears in the sequencing data of a study of T cell repertoires in cytomegalovirus infection. The CDR3 totals 16 residues. Germline CDR1 and CDR2: SGHRS and YFSETQ. Between the trimmed V and J ends, which lost 0 bases and 2 bases, there was a span of 15 bases. This clonotype was counted between two and nine times. The antigen is unknown. TCRdb analysed the reads with MiXCR anew, one entry per CDR3 protein. The table has roughly 500,000 distinct CDR3 sequences, 10% to 12% seen once. General study findings and limits: HLA-C-restricted CMV clonotypes gave the most frequent clonotype in two of eight donors.

This chain joins TRBV5-1 and TRBJ2-7, with D perhaps matching TRBD1 (6 bases). The clonotype was recovered from a human donor in good health (CMV status not recorded). Some clones in this sample may be carry-over from other donors' samples. Sequenced: PBMCs. Here the CDR3 DNA reads TGCGCCAGCAGCTTGGGGTCGGCAGGGGACCCCTACGAGCAGTACTTC. It codes for CASSLGSAGDPYEQYF.